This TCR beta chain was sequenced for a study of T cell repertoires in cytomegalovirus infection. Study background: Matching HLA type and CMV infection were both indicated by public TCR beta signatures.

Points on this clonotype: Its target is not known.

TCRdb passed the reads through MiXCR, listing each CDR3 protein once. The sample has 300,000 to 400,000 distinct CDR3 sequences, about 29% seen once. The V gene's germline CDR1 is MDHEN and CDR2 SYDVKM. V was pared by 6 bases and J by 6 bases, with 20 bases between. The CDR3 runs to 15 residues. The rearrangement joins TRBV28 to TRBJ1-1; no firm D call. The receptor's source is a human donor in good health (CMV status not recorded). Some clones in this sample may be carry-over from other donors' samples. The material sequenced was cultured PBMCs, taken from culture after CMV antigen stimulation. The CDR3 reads CASSLRMVTGPEAFF. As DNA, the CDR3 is TGTGCCAGCAGCCTCCGGATGGTAACCGGCCCTGAAGCTTTCTTT.